This record covers a single T cell receptor (beta chain). Its specificity is not known. The junction does not match germline at one end; this may be a read error. This sample was taken from a study of radiotherapy plus CTLA-4 blockade in lung cancer. The study, taken as a whole, reports: There was expansion of tumor-derived TCR clones in blood after radiotherapy plus ipilimumab. Response, reportedly, was best predicted by interferon-beta along with early blood T cell clone dynamics.

Measured with immunoSEQ multiplex PCR; TCRdb has only the in-frame clones, and not every one. The table records roughly 100,000 clones, around 85% of them present only once. The V gene's germline CDR1 is GTSNPN and CDR2 SVGIG (reference sequence). The CDR3 has 15 residues. The sequenced sample was peripheral blood, obtained from a patient treated with radiotherapy plus ipilimumab. The TCR originated in a human donor with non-small cell lung cancer that progressed on radiotherapy plus ipilimumab. Some clones in this sample may be carry-over from other donors' samples. This chain uses TRBV30 with TRBJ2-5, with 9 bases that match TRBD1. The CDR3 nucleotides read TGTGCCTGGAGAAAGACAGGGGGGGGCCAACAGACCCAGTACTTC. This encodes CAWRKTGGGQQTQYF.